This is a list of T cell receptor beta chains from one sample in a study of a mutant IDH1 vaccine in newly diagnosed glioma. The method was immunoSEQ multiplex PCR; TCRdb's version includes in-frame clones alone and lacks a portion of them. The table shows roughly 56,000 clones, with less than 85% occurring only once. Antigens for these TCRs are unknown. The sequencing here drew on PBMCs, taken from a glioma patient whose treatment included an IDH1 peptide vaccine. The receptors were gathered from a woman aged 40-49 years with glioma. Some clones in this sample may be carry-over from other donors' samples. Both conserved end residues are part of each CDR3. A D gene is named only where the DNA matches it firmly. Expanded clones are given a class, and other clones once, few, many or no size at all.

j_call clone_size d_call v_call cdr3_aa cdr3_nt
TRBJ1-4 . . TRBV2 CASRDYGTAGDEKLFF TGTGCCAGCAGGGACTACGGGACCGCGGGAGATGAAAAACTGTTTTTT
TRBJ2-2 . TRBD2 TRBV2 CASRGGTYTGELFF TGTGCCAGCAGGGGGGGGACCTACACCGGGGAGCTGTTTTTT
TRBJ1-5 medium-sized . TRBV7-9 CASSLAGENQPQHF TGTGCCAGCAGCTTAGCCGGGGAGAATCAGCCCCAGCATTTT
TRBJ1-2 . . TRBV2 CASPREGNRDYGYTF TGTGCCAGCCCCCGCGAAGGGAACAGAGACTATGGCTACACCTTC
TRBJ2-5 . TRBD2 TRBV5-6 CASKYLAGGETQYF TGTGCCAGCAAGTATCTAGCGGGAGGGGAGACCCAGTACTTC
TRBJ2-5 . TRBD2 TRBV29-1 CSVDGWASGETQYF TGCAGCGTTGATGGTTGGGCTAGCGGAGAGACCCAGTACTTC
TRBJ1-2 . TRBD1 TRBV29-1 CSARDRENYGYTF TGCAGCGCCCGGGACAGGGAGAACTATGGCTACACCTTC
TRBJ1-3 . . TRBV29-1 CSVAFAGSGNTIYF TGCAGCGTTGCGTTCGCAGGGTCTGGAAACACCATATATTTT
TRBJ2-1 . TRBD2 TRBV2 CASSEGGGYNEQFF TGTGCCAGCAGTGAAGGGGGGGGGTACAATGAGCAGTTCTTC
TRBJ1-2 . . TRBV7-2 CASSLATSPSQANYGYTF TGTGCCAGCAGCTTAGCCACATCTCCATCCCAAGCTAACTATGGCTACACCTTC
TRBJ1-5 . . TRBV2 CASSRNSNQPQHF TGTGCCAGCAGTCGAAATAGCAATCAGCCCCAGCATTTT
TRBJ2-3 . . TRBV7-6 CASSYPSNTDTQYF TGTGCCAGCAGCTACCCTTCTAACACAGATACGCAGTATTTT
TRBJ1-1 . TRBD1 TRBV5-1 CASSAYRGRNTEAFF TGCGCCAGCAGCGCCTACAGGGGTAGGAACACTGAAGCTTTCTTT
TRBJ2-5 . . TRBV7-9 CASIFNSQETQYF TGTGCCAGCATCTTCAACAGCCAAGAGACCCAGTACTTC
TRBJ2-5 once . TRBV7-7 CASSLGPGETQYF TGTGCTAGCAGCTTAGGCCCAGGGGAGACCCAGTACTTC
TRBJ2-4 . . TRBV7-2 CASSTSIVGNIQYF TGTGCCAGCAGCACATCGATCGTCGGAAACATTCAGTACTTC
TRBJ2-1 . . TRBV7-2 CASSSYGTYNEQFF TGTGCCAGCAGCTCCTACGGGACCTACAATGAGCAGTTCTTC
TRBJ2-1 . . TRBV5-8 CASSLGGMTQFF TGTGCCAGCAGCTTGGGAGGGATGACGCAGTTCTTC
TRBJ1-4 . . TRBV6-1 CASSSRGGPNEKLFF TGTGCCAGCAGTTCCCGCGGGGGCCCAAATGAAAAACTGTTTTTT
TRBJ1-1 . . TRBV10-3 CAISVRARGSGTEAFF TGTGCCATCAGTGTCAGAGCAAGGGGTTCTGGGACTGAAGCTTTCTTT
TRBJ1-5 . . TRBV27 CASSAETGPNQPQHF TGTGCCAGCAGTGCCGAGACAGGACCCAATCAGCCCCAGCATTTT
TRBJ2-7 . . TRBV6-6 CASSHHYEQYF TGTGCCAGCAGCCACCACTACGAGCAGTACTTC
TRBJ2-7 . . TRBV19 CASSNPLGEQYF TGTGCCAGTAGTAATCCTCTTGGCGAGCAGTACTTC
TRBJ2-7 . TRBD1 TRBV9 CASSARTQGASVYEQYF TGTGCCAGCAGCGCCCGGACGCAGGGGGCCTCCGTCTACGAGCAGTACTTC
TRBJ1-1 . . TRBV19 CASSIRRVWEGNTEAFF TGTGCCAGTAGTATACGAAGGGTTTGGGAAGGGAACACTGAAGCTTTCTTT
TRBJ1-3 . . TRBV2 CATADGHSGNTIYF TGTGCCACTGCGGACGGGCACTCTGGAAACACCATATATTTT
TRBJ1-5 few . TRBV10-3 CAISESGVNQPQHF TGTGCCATCAGTGAGTCTGGAGTCAATCAGCCCCAGCATTTT
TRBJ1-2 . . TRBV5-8 CASSLGHFNYGYTF TGTGCCAGCAGCTTGGGACACTTTAACTATGGCTACACCTTC
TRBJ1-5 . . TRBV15 CATSRGSNQPQHF TGTGCCACCAGCAGGGGGAGCAATCAGCCCCAGCATTTT
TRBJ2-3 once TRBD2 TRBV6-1 CASSQDPGGSTDTQYF TGTGCCAGCAGTCAAGACCCGGGGGGGAGCACAGATACGCAGTATTTT
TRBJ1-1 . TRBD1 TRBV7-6 CASSLGPGTGEAFF TGTGCCAGCAGCTTGGGCCCCGGGACAGGAGAAGCTTTCTTT
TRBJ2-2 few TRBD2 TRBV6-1 CASSEDRLAGVPGELFF TGTGCCAGCAGTGAAGACCGACTAGCGGGAGTGCCCGGGGAGCTGTTTTTT
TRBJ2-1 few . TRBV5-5 CASSFRDKQFF TGTGCCAGCAGCTTCCGGGATAAGCAGTTCTTC
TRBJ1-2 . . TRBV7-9 CASSWDATNYGYTF TGTGCCAGCAGCTGGGACGCTACTAACTATGGCTACACCTTC
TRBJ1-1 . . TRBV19 CAVGGPMNTEAFF TGTGCGGTGGGGGGACCCATGAACACTGAAGCTTTCTTT
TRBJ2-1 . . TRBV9 CASSGNEQFF TGTGCCAGCAGCGGCAATGAGCAGTTCTTC
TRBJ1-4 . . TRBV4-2 CASSQEGGNEKLFF TGTGCCAGCAGCCAAGAGGGGGGTAATGAAAAACTGTTTTTT
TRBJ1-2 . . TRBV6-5 CASSLTPGQVYGYTF TGTGCCAGCAGTTTGACCCCCGGGCAGGTATATGGCTACACCTTC
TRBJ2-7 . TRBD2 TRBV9 CASSSGGGTYEQYF TGTGCCAGTTCTAGCGGGGGGGGAACCTACGAGCAGTACTTC
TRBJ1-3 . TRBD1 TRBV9 CASSAPQGPNSGNTIYF TGTGCCAGCAGCGCTCCACAGGGGCCTAACTCTGGAAACACCATATATTTT
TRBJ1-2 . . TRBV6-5 CASRARDYGYTF TGTGCCAGCCGGGCCCGGGACTATGGCTACACCTTC
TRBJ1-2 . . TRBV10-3 CAISEDYGYTF TGTGCCATCAGTGAGGACTATGGCTACACCTTC
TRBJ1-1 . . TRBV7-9 CASSSVGVGTEAFF TGTGCCAGCAGCTCCGTGGGTGTAGGCACTGAAGCTTTCTTT
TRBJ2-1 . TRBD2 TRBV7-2 CASSYRAGALYNEQFF TGTGCCAGCAGCTACCGAGCGGGGGCCTTATACAATGAGCAGTTCTTC
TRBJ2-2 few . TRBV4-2 CASSPTRGYGELFF TGTGCCAGCAGCCCAACTAGGGGGTACGGGGAGCTGTTTTTT
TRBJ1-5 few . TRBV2 CASQSGRDQPQHF TGTGCCAGTCAGTCAGGGAGGGATCAGCCCCAGCATTTT